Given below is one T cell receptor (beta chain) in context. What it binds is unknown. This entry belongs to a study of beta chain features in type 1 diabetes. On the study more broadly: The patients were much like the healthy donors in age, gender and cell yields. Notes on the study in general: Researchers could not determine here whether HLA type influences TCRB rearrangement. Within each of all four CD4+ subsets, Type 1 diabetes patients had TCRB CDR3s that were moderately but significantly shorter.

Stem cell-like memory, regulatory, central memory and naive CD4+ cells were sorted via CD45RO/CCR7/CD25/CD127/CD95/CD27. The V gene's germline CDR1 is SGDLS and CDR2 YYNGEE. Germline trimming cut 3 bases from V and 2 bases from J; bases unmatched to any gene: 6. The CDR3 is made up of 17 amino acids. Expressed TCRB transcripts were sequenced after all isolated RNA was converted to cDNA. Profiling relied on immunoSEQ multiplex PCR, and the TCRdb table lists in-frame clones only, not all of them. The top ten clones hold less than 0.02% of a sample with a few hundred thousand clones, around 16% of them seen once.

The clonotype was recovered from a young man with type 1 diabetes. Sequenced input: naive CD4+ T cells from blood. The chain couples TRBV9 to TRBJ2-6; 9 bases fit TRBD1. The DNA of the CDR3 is TGTGCCAGCAGCGGACAGGGGGATCCAACTGGGGCCAACGTCCTGACTTTC. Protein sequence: CASSGQGDPTGANVLTF.